Below are 22 T cell receptor beta chains sequenced from a single sample in a study of shared clonotypes between healthy human individuals. Naive CD8 cells lacked CD45RO and underwent positive selection for CCR7, leaving out terminally differentiated effector memory CD45RA+ cells. TCRdb's copy holds only in-frame clones and misses some; the assay was immunoSEQ multiplex PCR. Seen here are some 800,000 clones, 85% to 95% observed once, and the top ten hold less than 25%. The sample consisted of naive CD8+ T cells sorted from blood. These receptors were collected from a young man in good health.

The V and J genes are TRBV19 and TRBJ2-7; D may correspond to TRBD1 or TRBD2 (5 bases each). CDR1 is LNHDA, CDR2 SQIVND, per germline (reference sequence). This CDR3 spans 15 amino acids. Trimming took off 2 bases at V and 6 bases at J, with 17 bases between the two ends. CDR3 loop: CASSIPGRKYSEQYF. The CDR3 coding sequence is TGTGCCAGTAGTATACCGGGACGCAAGTACTCCGAGCAGTACTTC.

V is TRBV11-2 and J is TRBJ1-4, with no clear D. The CDR3 has 12 residues. V lost 5 bases and J lost 3, with 4 bases in between. Germline V gene sequence: CDR1 SGHAT, CDR2 FQNNGV. The CDR3 nucleotides read TGTGCCAGCAGCCCACCTAATGAAAAACTGTTTTTT. Amino acids: CASSPPNEKLFF.

For the CDR3, the DNA is TGTGCCTGGAAGTTAGGTAGCGCGGGCAATGAGCAGTTCTTC. Translating it yields CAWKLGSAGNEQFF. The chain joins TRBV30 to TRBJ2-1, with D perhaps TRBD2 (5 bases). Germline lookup yields CDR1 GTSNPN and CDR2 SVGIG (reference sequence). The length of the CDR3 is 14 residues. The ends were cut back, 4 bases at V and 6 bases at J, with 16 bases in the middle.

This clone was found a few times. The chain recombines TRBV30 with TRBJ1-2; D unclear. Germline V gives CDR1 GTSNPN, CDR2 SVGIG (reference sequence). CDR3 length equals 15 residues. The V and J ends lost 0 bases and 0 bases respectively, with 11 bases between them. The CDR3: CAWSVFPDPNYGYTF. The DNA of the CDR3 is TGTGCCTGGAGTGTATTTCCGGACCCTAACTATGGCTACACCTTC.

V usage is TRBV27 and J usage is TRBJ2-1; D is unclear. Trimming shortened V by 6 bases and J by 4 bases, and 13 bases separated the two germline ends. The V gene's germline CDR1 is MNHEY and CDR2 SMNVEV (reference sequence). This CDR3 is 14 amino acids long. In DNA, the CDR3 is TGTGCCAGCAGCAACATCGGACCTTACAATGAGCAGTTCTTC. Translating gives CASSNIGPYNEQFF.

This chain links TRBV7-4 with TRBJ2-1; TRBD1 agrees at 9 bases. V was pared by 4 bases and J by 7 bases, with 5 bases of the junction left unmatched. The CDR3 extends over 14 amino acids. Germline V CDR1 and CDR2: SGHVT, SQSDAQ. CDR3 sequence (DNA): TGTGCCAGCAGCTCACCGGGACAGGGTAATGAGCAGTTCTTC. This translates into CASSSPGQGNEQFF.

This chain joins TRBV2 and TRBJ1-2, with TRBD1 identical over 7 bases. Germline V gene lookup returns CDR1 SNHLY and CDR2 FYNNEI. Trimming took 5 bases from V and 0 from J; bases not matched to a gene: 15. This CDR3 spans 18 amino acids. The CDR3 DNA is TGTGCCAGCAGTCACCGACAGGGTGAGACCAACGCTAACTATGGCTACACCTTC. Encoded protein: CASSHRQGETNANYGYTF.

The chain links TRBV29-1 to TRBJ2-7; D ambiguous. With 4 bases removed from V and 0 bases from J, the gap between germline ends came to 10 bases. CDR1 is SQVTM and CDR2 is ANQGSEA in the germline V gene. This CDR3 is built from 13 residues. The CDR3 region is CSVVGLVSYEQYF. The CDR3 nucleotides read TGCAGCGTTGTCGGGCTAGTCTCCTACGAGCAGTACTTC.

This clone was found once. This chain joins TRBV5-6 and TRBJ2-7, with D tentatively TRBD1 (6 bases). The CDR3 is 14 amino acids. V shed 5 bases and J shed 2 bases, with 14 bases lying between them. Germline lookup yields CDR1 SGHDT and CDR2 YYEEEE. The CDR3 spells CASSTRQGTYEQYF. For the CDR3, the DNA is TGTGCCAGCAGTACTCGGCAGGGGACCTACGAGCAGTACTTC.

The CDR3 DNA is TGTGCCAGCAGCGTAGACGGTCGGAGTGACAATGAGCAGTTCTTC. Translated: CASSVDGRSDNEQFF. The rearrangement uses TRBV9 and TRBJ2-1; no clear D gene. V was pared by 0 bases and J by 5 bases, with 12 bases between. Germline CDR1 SGDLS, CDR2 YYNGEE. The CDR3 covers 15 residues. Complete variable domain (other parts from reference TRBV9 and TRBJ2-1): DSGVTQTPKHLITATGQRVTLRCSPRSGDLSVYWYQQSLDQGLQFLIQYYNGEERAKGNILERFSAQQFPDLHSELNLSSLELGDSALYFCASSVDGRSDNEQFFGPGTRLTVL.

The CDR3 protein is CASSSQPNEQFF. CDR3 DNA: TGTGCCAGCAGTTCCCAGCCCAATGAGCAGTTCTTC. V usage is TRBV28 and J usage is TRBJ2-1; D remains unclear. The CDR3 is 12 amino acids. Germline V gene lookup returns CDR1 MDHEN and CDR2 SYDVKM. Trimming took 4 bases from V and 6 from J, leaving 7 bases between them. The full variable domain, in which reference TRBV28 and TRBJ2-1 provide the parts outside the CDR3, is DVKVTQSSRYLVKRTGEKVFLECVQDMDHENMFWYRQDPGLGLRLIYFSYDVKMKEKGDIPEGYSVSREKKERFSLILESASTNQTSMYLCASSSQPNEQFFGPGTRLTVL.

This clone was recorded once. V usage is TRBV7-9 and J usage is TRBJ2-7; 11 nucleotides align to TRBD2. With 2 bases clipped from V and 4 bases from J, the junction kept 10 bases outside the gene matches. CDR1 is SEHNR and CDR2 is FQNEAQ in the germline V gene (reference sequence). The CDR3 consists of 17 residues. The chain's CDR3 is CASSLIGAGLAEYEQYF. CDR3 coding DNA: TGTGCCAGCAGCTTAATTGGGGCGGGACTAGCGGAGTACGAGCAGTACTTC. The whole variable domain, filled in from reference TRBV7-9 and TRBJ2-7, reads DTGVSQNPRHKITKRGQNVTFRCDPISEHNRLYWYRQTLGQGPEFLTYFQNEAQLEKSRLLSDRFSAERPKGSFSTLEIQRTEQGDSAMYLCASSLIGAGLAEYEQYFGPGTRLTVT.

In regard to this clone: Other DNA sequences in the sample encode the same CDR3. As DNA, the CDR3 is TGTGCCAGTAGTATCGGGGGCTCCTACGAGCAGTACTTC. Its translation: CASSIGGSYEQYF. This chain links TRBV19 with TRBJ2-7; maybe TRBD2 (6 bases). The V gene's germline CDR1 is LNHDA and CDR2 SQIVND (reference sequence). V was clipped by 3 bases and J by 0 bases, with 6 bases between them. The CDR3 sequence is 13 residues long.

This chain connects TRBV7-9 to TRBJ2-2; 8 bases map to TRBD1. This CDR3 region has 14 residues. V lost 4 bases to trimming and J lost 6 bases; unmatched junction nucleotides: 4. Per the germline V gene, CDR1 is SEHNR and CDR2 is FQNEAQ (reference sequence). As DNA, the CDR3 is TGTGCCAGCAGCTGGGACAGGCGGGCCGGGGAGCTGTTTTTT. Encoded protein: CASSWDRRAGELFF.

This sequence joins TRBV27 and TRBJ2-5, with D possibly being TRBD1 or TRBD2 (5 bases each). Germline CDR1 and CDR2: MNHEY and SMNVEV (reference sequence). The length of the CDR3 is 14 residues. The ends were cut back, 3 bases at V and 7 bases at J, with 15 bases in the middle. The DNA for the CDR3 is TGTGCCAGCAGTTTCGGGACCTCCTGGGGGACCCAGTACTTC. It translates to CASSFGTSWGTQYF.

The rearrangement joins TRBV11-2 to TRBJ2-2, with 7 positions matching TRBD1. The CDR3 consists of 17 residues. From germline, CDR1 is SGHAT and CDR2 FQNNGV. Trimming took 3 bases from V and 0 from J; bases not matched to a gene: 7. For the CDR3, the DNA is TGTGCCAGCAGCTTTTGGACAGGTCCAGCGAACACCGGGGAGCTGTTTTTT. Translation: CASSFWTGPANTGELFF.

This clone has only one observation. This chain connects TRBV30 to TRBJ2-7, with D hard to call. The CDR3 is 12 residues long. Germline lookup yields CDR1 GTSNPN and CDR2 SVGIG (reference sequence). Trimming cost V 7 bases and J 0 bases, with 10 bases left between them. The chain's CDR3 is CASSKSSYEQYF. CDR3 bases: TGTGCCTCCAGCAAGAGCTCCTACGAGCAGTACTTC. The whole variable domain, filled in from reference TRBV30 and TRBJ2-7, reads SQTIHQWPATLVQPVGSPLSLECTVEGTSNPNLYWYRQAAGRGLQLLFYSVGIGQISSEVPQNLSASRPQDRQFILSSKKLLLSDSGFYLCASSKSSYEQYFGPGTRLTVT.

This rearrangement joins TRBV11-2 to TRBJ2-5; 9 bases are shared with TRBD1. Germline V gene data show CDR1 as SGHAT and CDR2 as FQNNGV. This CDR3 is 16 amino acids long. The J segment lost 4 bases and the V segment lost 2 bases, leaving 8 bases of the junction unmatched. For the CDR3, the DNA is TGTGCCAGCAGCTTACCGGGACAGGGAGCGCGAGAGACCCAGTACTTC. Translated: CASSLPGQGARETQYF.

The chain uses TRBV21-1 and TRBJ2-2. TRBV21-1 is a documented pseudogene. The CDR3 consists of 15 residues. The CDR3 reads CASSNRITNTGELFF. DNA for the CDR3: TGTGCCAGCAGCAACCGCATTACGAACACCGGGGAGCTGTTTTTT.

This clone was observed a few times. The rearrangement uses TRBV9 and TRBJ1-2, with no clear D. CDR1 SGDLS and CDR2 YYNGEE come from the germline V gene. The CDR3 runs 15 residues. V shed 0 bases and J shed 8 bases, with 17 bases lying between them. CDR3 sequence (DNA): TGTGCCAGCAGCGTAGTTCTGGACCCTTCTGTCGGCTACACCTTC. This codes for CASSVVLDPSVGYTF.

The V gene is TRBV7-3, the J gene TRBJ2-7; 9 nucleotides match TRBD2. V shed 4 bases and J 5 bases; nucleotides not matched to a gene: 12. Germline V CDR1 and CDR2: SGHTA, FQGTGA. CDR3 length equals 16 residues. The CDR3 nucleotides are TGTGCCAGCAGCTCCCCGCGCCTAGCGGGAATAGACGAGCAGTACTTC. Its translation: CASSSPRLAGIDEQYF.

This clone was seen only once. V gene TRBV9 combines with J gene TRBJ2-1, with 12 bases identical to TRBD2. Losses at the gene ends were 7 bases for V and 10 bases for J; bases not matched to a gene: 6. Germline-derived CDR1 and CDR2 are SGDLS and YYNGEE. The CDR3 sequence is 13 residues long. Here the CDR3 DNA reads TGTGCCAGCGGAACTAGCGGGAGGTCCGAGCAGTTCTTC. Translating it yields CASGTSGRSEQFF.